Described below is a single T cell receptor (beta chain) sequence and its context. This clonotype came up many times. The antigen it binds to is not known. The record has no base qualities; no much larger clone is one base away. Sequencing used an Illumina HiSeq 2500. TCR beta libraries were prepared by quantitative 5'-RACE with molecular barcodes. As for the authors' bioinformatics: Disease-linked TCR variants were identified with a new computational method built on a probabilistic model of VDJ rearrangement. The raw public reads went through TCRdb reprocessing: fastp at Q25, MiXCR clone calling, in-frame beta chains kept. Here each entry gathers all rows of one CDR3 protein and keeps the most common genes and DNA. The V and J calls shown here were made by TCRdb, not taken from the authors' results. This sample comprises around 130,000 distinct CDR3 sequences, around 7% of them detected only once. The ten largest clonotypes hold 12% of the sample.

V and J are trimmed by 5 bases and 3 bases, and the gene matches miss 3 bases of the junction. Measured from the cysteine to the phenylalanine, the CDR3 is 14 residues long. Here the CDR3 DNA is all that survives: 42 bases in frame from base 1. This sample is drawn from a study of CD8 T cells in ankylosing spondylitis (TCRdb year 2017). At the level of the whole study: The study set out to find disease-linked TCR variants by profiling T cell receptor beta repertoires in ankylosing spondylitis patients and healthy donors. The full study cohort comprised approximately 23 ankylosing spondylitis patients and roughly 100 healthy donors. Samples of peripheral blood were taken, and for ankylosing spondylitis patients, synovial fluid was collected as well.

Beyond this particular receptor, the publication reports: A TCR beta motif of fewer than 10 highly homologous amino acid variants appeared characteristic of blood from ankylosing spondylitis patients. Some of the motif variants had been reported before in the synovial fluid and blood of reactive arthritis patients, a finding that suggests common disease-initiation mechanisms. A CD8+ phenotype was shown by the disease-linked clones, which were found at relatively low frequencies in peripheral blood. The disease-linked clones were reported as significantly enriched in matched synovial fluid samples from ankylosing spondylitis patients.

This clonotype was obtained from a male donor with ankylosing spondylitis or in good health (not recorded which). The chain is encoded by TRBV12-3 or TRBV12-4 joined to TRBJ1-5, and 8 junction bases match TRBD1. The specimen sequenced was blood, either unsorted or a sorted T cell fraction (not recorded which). The DNA sequence is TGTGCCAGCAGTCGGACAGGGATCAATCAGCCCCAGCATTTT. It specifies CASSRTGINQPQHF.